Listed below are T cell receptor beta chains from one sample, sequenced in a study of response to subunit inactivated influenza vaccine. TCRdb re-analysed the RT-PCR reads in MiXCR, keeping a single row per CDR3 protein. The sample yields roughly 190,000 distinct CDR3 sequences, less than 15% seen once. This same sample was also part of a study on T cells expressing NK-cell markers.

Sequenced here: CD8+ T cells sorted from PBMCs, sampled 11 to 12 days after vaccination. Receptors were obtained from a man aged 45 to 65 who received an inactivated influenza vaccine. Both conserved end residues are part of each CDR3. A D gene is named only where the DNA matches it firmly. Clone size is stated in some rows and not others, as once, few, many or a class when expanded.

CDR3 protein	CDR3 DNA	D gene	clone size	V gene	J gene
CASSEVRGGTNTEAFF	TGTGCCAGCAGCGAAGTACGAGGGGGGACGAACACTGAAGCTTTCTTT	.	.	TRBV13	TRBJ1-1
CASSPWGQLNYGYTF	TGCGCCAGCAGCCCTTGGGGACAGTTAAACTATGGCTACACCTTC	TRBD1	many	TRBV5-1	TRBJ1-2
CASRDGGTQYF	TGTGCCAGCAGGGACGGTGGGACCCAGTACTTC	.	many	TRBV5-6	TRBJ2-5
CASSPIGPNSPLHF	TGTGCCAGCAGTCCCATCGGCCCGAATTCACCCCTCCACTTT	.	.	TRBV12-3/TRBV12-4	TRBJ1-6
CASSPSPWTQGGETQYF	TGTGCCAGCAGCCCTTCACCATGGACTCAAGGGGGAGAGACCCAGTACTTC	.	many	TRBV7-2	TRBJ2-5
CASSPFGGGNQPQHF	TGTGCCAGCAGTCCCTTTGGGGGTGGCAATCAGCCCCAGCATTTT	.	few	TRBV6-1	TRBJ1-5
CSVEWGAGELFF	TGCAGCGTTGAATGGGGGGCCGGGGAGCTGTTTTTT	.	.	TRBV29-1	TRBJ2-2
CASSGYGGAWAQYF	TGTGCCAGCAGTGGCTACGGGGGCGCTTGGGCCCAGTACTTC	.	few	TRBV2	TRBJ2-5
CASSPGLAGAYNEQFF	TGTGCCAGCAGTCCGGGACTAGCGGGAGCCTACAATGAGCAGTTCTTC	TRBD2	.	TRBV6-2/TRBV6-3	TRBJ2-1
CASSEWTPLTGELFF	TGTGCCAGCAGTGAATGGACTCCGCTAACCGGGGAGCTGTTTTTT	.	few	TRBV2	TRBJ2-2
CATSGRLSYEQYF	TGTGCCACCAGCGGCAGGCTAAGCTACGAGCAGTACTTC	.	.	TRBV24-1	TRBJ2-7
CASRPDGGTEAFF	TGTGCCAGCAGACCCGACGGCGGAACTGAAGCTTTCTTT	.	.	TRBV7-9	TRBJ1-1
CASSTSRQALESNYGYTF	TGTGCCAGCAGCACCAGCCGACAGGCCCTGGAATCGAACTATGGCTACACCTTC	.	few	TRBV9	TRBJ1-2
CASSQFGGGPSYEQYF	TGTGCCAGCAGCCAATTTGGCGGGGGGCCGAGCTACGAGCAGTACTTC	TRBD2	.	TRBV3-1	TRBJ2-7
CASSQGGWAGQMNTEAFF	TGTGCCAGCAGTCAAGGGGGGTGGGCGGGACAGATGAACACTGAAGCTTTCTTT	TRBD1	few	TRBV28	TRBJ1-1
CASSQASLMRAGELFF	TGTGCCAGCAGCCAAGCGTCACTTATGAGAGCCGGGGAGCTGTTTTTT	.	.	TRBV3-1	TRBJ2-2
CASSPGTGNEQFF	TGTGCCAGCAGCCCCGGGACAGGGAATGAGCAGTTCTTC	TRBD1	.	TRBV5-5	TRBJ2-1
CASRVGETQYF	TGCGCCAGCCGGGTCGGAGAGACCCAGTACTTC	.	.	TRBV10-2	TRBJ2-5
CASTPSGGPTDTQYF	TGTGCCAGCACTCCGAGCGGGGGGCCCACAGATACGCAGTATTTT	TRBD2	few	TRBV5-4	TRBJ2-3
CASSVNRAYEAFF	TGCGCCAGCAGTGTAAACAGGGCCTATGAAGCTTTCTTT	.	.	TRBV10-1	TRBJ1-1
CSARDPTGYYNEQFF	TGCAGTGCTAGAGATCCGACAGGGTACTACAATGAGCAGTTCTTC	TRBD1	many	TRBV20-1	TRBJ2-1
CASSVIASTDTQYF	TGTGCCAGCAGCGTTATTGCTAGCACAGATACGCAGTATTTT	.	.	TRBV9	TRBJ2-3
CASSQSWTGQETQYF	TGTGCCAGCAGTCAGTCCTGGACGGGTCAAGAGACCCAGTACTTC	.	.	TRBV28	TRBJ2-5
CATSREKTGELFF	TGTGCCACCAGCAGAGAAAAAACCGGGGAGCTGTTTTTT	.	.	TRBV15	TRBJ2-2
CASSPPGNPEAFF	TGCGCCAGCAGTCCTCCGGGGAACCCTGAAGCTTTCTTT	.	once	TRBV4-1	TRBJ1-1
CASSRLGTGGVGQETQYF	TGTGCCAGCAGCCGCCTCGGGACAGGGGGCGTAGGGCAAGAGACCCAGTACTTC	TRBD1	.	TRBV7-6	TRBJ2-5
CASSPKVIWRGQETQYF	TGTGCCAGCAGCCCCAAGGTTATATGGAGGGGTCAAGAGACCCAGTACTTC	.	few	TRBV14	TRBJ2-5
CASSLGLAFTGELFF	TGTGCCAGCAGCTTAGGACTAGCGTTCACCGGGGAGCTGTTTTTT	TRBD2	.	TRBV11-2	TRBJ2-2
CSASRDRGRWEQYF	TGCAGTGCTAGTCGTGACAGGGGCCGGTGGGAGCAGTACTTC	TRBD1	.	TRBV20-1	TRBJ2-7
CASRENNLAKNIQYF	TGTGCCAGCAGAGAGAATAACCTAGCCAAAAACATTCAGTACTTC	.	many	TRBV25-1	TRBJ2-4
CASSHPTSGGAGDTQYF	TGTGCCAGCAGTCACCCGACTAGCGGGGGGGCAGGCGATACGCAGTATTTT	TRBD2	few	TRBV6-5	TRBJ2-3
CASSLDPGNQPQHF	TGTGCCAGCAGCTTAGATCCAGGGAACCAGCCCCAGCATTTT	.	.	TRBV11-2	TRBJ1-5
CSVEQVEEWETQYF	TGCAGCGTTGAGCAGGTGGAAGAATGGGAGACCCAGTACTTC	.	.	TRBV29-1	TRBJ2-5
CSARPGTGGLQETQYF	TGCAGTGCTAGACCAGGGACAGGGGGATTGCAAGAGACCCAGTACTTC	TRBD1	.	TRBV20-1	TRBJ2-5
CSVDPGRIDGYTF	TGCAGCGTTGATCCGGGACGGATAGATGGCTACACCTTC	.	few	TRBV29-1	TRBJ1-2
CASSRAGLAGITAAGELFF	TGTGCCAGCTCCAGGGCCGGACTAGCGGGGATAACAGCGGCCGGGGAGCTGTTTTTT	TRBD2	few	TRBV9	TRBJ2-2
CASSLTGGEAYNEQFF	TGTGCCAGCAGTTTAACAGGGGGAGAAGCCTACAATGAGCAGTTCTTC	TRBD1	.	TRBV6-4	TRBJ2-1
CASSYAGNQPQHF	TGTGCCAGCAGTTACGCGGGGAATCAGCCCCAGCATTTT	.	.	TRBV6-2/TRBV6-3	TRBJ1-5
CASSQGFQGFYNEQFF	TGCGCCAGCAGCCAAGGGTTTCAGGGCTTCTACAATGAGCAGTTCTTC	.	.	TRBV4-3	TRBJ2-1
CASRRTSGDTQYF	TGTGCCAGCAGAAGGACTAGCGGGGATACGCAGTATTTT	TRBD2	.	TRBV6-2/TRBV6-3	TRBJ2-3
CASSYFGLAASTDTQYF	TGTGCCAGCAGTTACTTCGGACTAGCGGCTAGCACAGATACGCAGTATTTT	TRBD2	.	TRBV6-2/TRBV6-3	TRBJ2-3
CASSLDLGRGAYNEQFF	TGTGCCAGCAGCTTAGATCTTGGCAGGGGCGCCTACAATGAGCAGTTCTTC	.	.	TRBV11-3	TRBJ2-1
CASSALSGSTGELFF	TGTGCCAGCAGTGCCCTGTCAGGCAGCACCGGGGAGCTGTTTTTT	.	.	TRBV27	TRBJ2-2
CASSLALSEETQYF	TGTGCCAGCAGCTTAGCCTTATCGGAAGAGACCCAGTACTTC	.	.	TRBV7-2	TRBJ2-5
CASSSVPYNEQFF	TGTGCCAGCAGTTCTGTTCCATACAATGAGCAGTTCTTC	.	few	TRBV27	TRBJ2-1
CATSDLGGSNQPQHF	TGTGCCACCAGCGACCTTGGCGGGAGCAATCAGCCCCAGCATTTT	.	.	TRBV15	TRBJ1-5
CASSLESGSPDTQYF	TGTGCCAGCAGCTTAGAGTCAGGGAGCCCAGATACGCAGTATTTT	.	.	TRBV7-6	TRBJ2-3
CATSRASSEQYF	TGTGCCACCAGCAGGGCCTCCTCCGAGCAGTACTTC	.	few	TRBV15	TRBJ2-7
CASPPWGRVEQYF	TGTGCCAGCCCTCCTTGGGGACGGGTCGAGCAGTACTTC	.	.	TRBV7-8	TRBJ2-7
CASSLGILTSF	TGTGCCAGCAGTTTGGGGATACTAACTTCCTTC	.	few	TRBV28	TRBJ2-1
CASSIAGYSTDTQYF	TGTGCCAGCAGTATAGCGGGCTACAGCACAGATACGCAGTATTTT	TRBD2	few	TRBV12-3/TRBV12-4	TRBJ2-3
CASRQGTGGIYEQYF	TGTGCCAGCAGACAAGGGACAGGGGGTATCTACGAGCAGTACTTC	TRBD1	few	TRBV25-1	TRBJ2-7
CASSPTRFPYEQYF	TGTGCCAGCAGCCCTACCCGGTTTCCCTACGAGCAGTACTTC	.	.	TRBV12-3/TRBV12-4	TRBJ2-7
CASTFSLRLAGSNTGELFF	TGTGCCAGCACTTTTAGTCTTCGACTAGCGGGGTCGAACACCGGGGAGCTGTTTTTT	TRBD2	few	TRBV6-5	TRBJ2-2
CATSREGLAGYNEQFF	TGTGCCACCAGCAGAGAAGGGCTAGCGGGATACAATGAGCAGTTCTTC	TRBD2	few	TRBV15	TRBJ2-1
CASSLSLAGGVLTGELFF	TGTGCCAGCAGTTTAAGTCTAGCGGGAGGGGTCCTCACCGGGGAGCTGTTTTTT	TRBD2	few	TRBV27	TRBJ2-2
CASSFEGVPNLDYEQYF	TGTGCCAGCAGCTTCGAAGGGGTCCCCAACCTGGACTACGAGCAGTACTTC	.	.	TRBV5-5	TRBJ2-7
CSASARPPGLETGELFF	TGCAGTGCTTCCGCAAGGCCTCCGGGACTAGAGACCGGGGAGCTGTTTTTT	TRBD2	few	TRBV20-1	TRBJ2-2
CASSQGLAGHNEQFF	TGCGCCAGCAGCCAAGGACTAGCGGGACACAATGAGCAGTTCTTC	TRBD2	.	TRBV4-1	TRBJ2-1
CASSSLAGTGELFF	TGTGCCAGCAGTTCCCTAGCGGGCACCGGGGAGCTGTTTTTT	TRBD2	.	TRBV27	TRBJ2-2